This TCR beta chain is drawn from a study of molecular identifiers for immune sequencing clone quantification. TCRdb re-derived calls from the PCR reads in MiXCR, one entry per CDR3 protein. The data hold 7,500 to 9,500 distinct CDR3 sequences, with roughly 14% observed a single time. The CDR3 runs to 16 residues. Looked up from germline, CDR1 is KGHSH and CDR2 is LQKENI. After removal of 2 bases from V and 2 bases from J, the junction contained 9 bases not matched to a gene. The sample holds a few counts of this clonotype. The gene calls are TRBV18 and TRBJ2-7; TRBD1 matches at 7 bases. The sample consisted of naive CD8+ T cells from blood, with Jurkat cell RNA spiked in. Specified subset: FACS-sorted CD8+CD4-CCR7+CD45RA+ naive T cells. The source is a human donor in good health. Some libraries in this study had Jurkat cell RNA spiked in. The CDR3 sequence: CASSPRRLGQTYEQYF. The DNA for the CDR3 is TGTGCCAGCTCACCAAGGCGTTTGGGACAGACCTACGAGCAGTACTTC.